The rows below give T cell receptor beta chains drawn from one sample of a study of control samples from healthy donors and cancer patients. Measured with immunoSEQ multiplex PCR; TCRdb has only the in-frame clones, and not every one. The sample contains tens of thousands of clones, around nine tenths of which appear only once. The specimen sequenced was blood. Receptor source: a woman in her 50s in good health. The CDR3 runs from the conserved cysteine through the conserved F or W. The D gene is left open where the match is weak. Clone size is shown for a subset of rows, as once, few, many or a class of expanded clone.

TRBD1	TRBV5-1	TRBJ2-6	few	TGCGCCAGCAGCTTAAAGGGGGCCGGTGGGGCCAACGTCCTGACTTTC	CASSLKGAGGANVLTF
TRBD2	TRBV9	TRBJ2-2	-	TGTGCCAGCAGCGTCCCGAGCGGGGGCCTGAACACCGGGGAGCTGTTTTTT	CASSVPSGGLNTGELFF
-	TRBV9	TRBJ2-1	once	TGTGCCAGCAGCCCTAGGCAAGAAGAGGAGCAGTTCTTC	CASSPRQEEEQFF
-	TRBV30	TRBJ1-3	-	TGTGCCTGGACCTTGCCTCGATGGGGAAACACCATATATTTT	CAWTLPRWGNTIYF
-	TRBV9	TRBJ1-2	few	TGTGCCAGCAGCGTAGAGGAGGAAGCACCATACTATGGCTACACCTTC	CASSVEEEAPYYGYTF
-	TRBV12-5	TRBJ1-1	-	TGTGCTAGTGGTTTGGTACTGAACACTGAAGCTTTCTTT	CASGLVLNTEAFF
-	TRBV18	TRBJ2-3	-	TGTGCCAGCTCACCGAGCACAGATACGCAGTATTTT	CASSPSTDTQYF
-	TRBV6-5	TRBJ1-5	-	TGTGCCAGCAAACGAGAACTGACTAATCAGCCCCAGCATTTT	CASKRELTNQPQHF
-	TRBV6-6	TRBJ1-5	-	TGTGCCAGCAGTCCACAGGGAATTCAGCCCCAGCATTTT	CASSPQGIQPQHF
TRBD1	TRBV14	TRBJ1-1	-	TGTGCCAGCAGCACCCGGGACAGGGGCGTTTTAGAAGCTTTCTTT	CASSTRDRGVLEAFF
-	TRBV30	TRBJ1-2	-	TGTGCCTGGAGAGGACAATCTCTTCGAGGCTACACCTTC	CAWRGQSLRGYTF
-	TRBV19	TRBJ1-1	-	TGTGCCAGTATCCTGAACACTGAAGCTTTCTTT	CASILNTEAFF
TRBD1	TRBV2	TRBJ1-4	-	TGTGCCAGCAGCGGGGACAGTCTATATGAAAAACTGTTTTTT	CASSGDSLYEKLFF
-	TRBV12-5	TRBJ2-1	-	TGTGCTAGTGGTTTGCTGGCAGGCACGGAGCAGTTCTTC	CASGLLAGTEQFF
TRBD1	TRBV6-5	TRBJ1-1	-	TGTGCCAGCAGCTCGATAGCACAGGGGACTGAAGCTTTCTTT	CASSSIAQGTEAFF
-	TRBV5-6	TRBJ1-1	-	TGTGCCAGCAGCGAGGACGCAAGGAACACTGAAGCTTTCTTT	CASSEDARNTEAFF
TRBD1	TRBV4-1	TRBJ1-1	-	TGCGCCAGCAGCTTTCCGCCAGGGGGCGTTCTGGGTCGGAACACTGAAGCTTTCTTT	CASSFPPGGVLGRNTEAFF
TRBD2	TRBV7-9	TRBJ2-7	-	TGTGCCAGCACCAAAGGGTGGGATGAGGGGACTATCTACGAGCAGTACTTC	CASTKGWDEGTIYEQYF
TRBD1	TRBV6-6	TRBJ1-2	few	TGTGCCAGCAGTTACCCCGGACAGGCCCATTATGGCTACACCTTC	CASSYPGQAHYGYTF
-	TRBV19	TRBJ1-1	-	TGTGCCAGTAGTGGGAAAGCCAGCACTGAAGCTTTCTTT	CASSGKASTEAFF
-	TRBV2	TRBJ1-5	-	TGTGCCAGCACCCCGAATAACCTGGGTCGGGGCGGGCGGCCCCAGCATTTT	CASTPNNLGRGGRPQHF
TRBD1	TRBV19	TRBJ2-4	-	TGTGCCAGTAGTATAGCCTCAGGGACAGGAGAGTTAGCCAAAAACATTCAGTACTTC	CASSIASGTGELAKNIQYF
-	TRBV2	TRBJ1-6	-	TGTGCCAGCAGGTCCGGGATGCGGTCACCCCTCCACTTT	CASRSGMRSPLHF
-	TRBV2	TRBJ1-5	-	TGTGCCAGCAGTAGAGACAGGAATTATCAGCCCCAGCATTTT	CASSRDRNYQPQHF
TRBD2	TRBV5-1	TRBJ2-1	-	TGCGCCAGCAGCTTAAGGCGGGGGGGAGACAATGAGCAGTTCTTC	CASSLRRGGDNEQFF
-	TRBV5-1	TRBJ1-2	-	TGCGCCAGCAGCTTGGCAGGGTACTCGGGCTACACCTTC	CASSLAGYSGYTF
TRBD1	TRBV5-5	TRBJ1-6	-	TGTGCCAGCAGCCTGCGACAGGGGTATAGGTCACCCCTCCACTTT	CASSLRQGYRSPLHF
TRBD2	TRBV9	TRBJ2-1	-	TGTGCCAGCAGCGTCAGCCCGAGCGGGGGTAAGAATGAGCAGTTCTTC	CASSVSPSGGKNEQFF
-	TRBV7-8	TRBJ1-2	-	TGTGCCAGCAGCTTATCGATAGGGGACTATGGCTACACCTTC	CASSLSIGDYGYTF
-	TRBV7-2	TRBJ2-1	-	TGTGCCAGCAGCTTAGGGAACAATGAGCAGTTCTTC	CASSLGNNEQFF
-	TRBV28	TRBJ2-7	once	TGTGCCAGCAGTTTATTGGGAACGGTGTACTACGAGCAGTACTTC	CASSLLGTVYYEQYF
-	TRBV19	TRBJ2-1	-	TGTGCCTCCGGTGTTCCGAATGAGCAGTTCTTC	CASGVPNEQFF
-	TRBV4-1	TRBJ1-6	-	TGCGCCAGCAGCCAAGAGCCTTTGGGGCCAGGGCTCTCCTATAATTCACCCCTCCACTTT	CASSQEPLGPGLSYNSPLHF
-	TRBV20-1	TRBJ2-3	-	TGCAGTGCTAGTGGAAGGACAGATACGCAGTATTTT	CSASGRTDTQYF
-	TRBV5-1	TRBJ1-5	-	TGCGCCAGCAGCTTGGATGGCGGTAGCAATCAGCCCCAGCATTTT	CASSLDGGSNQPQHF
-	TRBV13	TRBJ2-1	-	TGTGCCAGCAGCCCTATACCAGAGATATACAATGAGCAGTTCTTC	CASSPIPEIYNEQFF
TRBD1	TRBV9	TRBJ2-2	-	TGTGCCAGCAGCCCTCACGCAGGGGGCGACACCGGGGAGCTGTTTTTT	CASSPHAGGDTGELFF
-	TRBV3-1/TRBV3-2	TRBJ1-2	-	TGTGCCAGCAGCCAGGTCCTCAGGGGATTGGGCTACACCTTC	CASSQVLRGLGYTF
-	TRBV7-8	TRBJ1-2	few	TGTGCCAGCAGCTTAAATGGGGACAACTATGGCTACACCTTC	CASSLNGDNYGYTF
TRBD2	TRBV12-3/TRBV12-4	TRBJ2-1	-	TGTGCCAGCAGTTTTGCGGGGGGTGAGCAGTTCTTC	CASSFAGGEQFF
-	TRBV3-1/TRBV3-2	TRBJ1-2	once	TGTGCCAGCAGCCAACAACCAACAGGGACCTATGGCTACACCTTC	CASSQQPTGTYGYTF
-	TRBV12-3/TRBV12-4	TRBJ2-3	once	TGTGCCAGCATGGGCCCTAGCACAGATACGCAGTATTTT	CASMGPSTDTQYF
-	TRBV5-1	TRBJ1-5	few	TGCGCCAGCAGCTTAGGCCCTAATCAGCCCCAGCATTTT	CASSLGPNQPQHF
-	TRBV2	TRBJ2-4	-	TGTGCCAGCAGCTCTTATGGGGGGCCCCAAAACATTCAGTACTTC	CASSSYGGPQNIQYF
TRBD1	TRBV2	TRBJ1-4	-	TGTGCCAGCACAGGACAGGGTAGAGCGAGTAATGAAAAACTGTTTTTT	CASTGQGRASNEKLFF
-	TRBV5-4	TRBJ2-5	-	TGTGCCAGCAGCTTGTCAGGGTTGAAGGAGACCCAGTACTTC	CASSLSGLKETQYF
-	TRBV3-1/TRBV3-2	TRBJ2-5	-	TGTGCCAGCAGCCAAAGAGGGACGGTGGGGGCTGAGACCCAGTACTTC	CASSQRGTVGAETQYF
TRBD2	TRBV5-1	TRBJ2-2	-	TGCGCCAGCAATAGCGGGGAGGACACCGGGGAGCTGTTTTTT	CASNSGEDTGELFF
TRBD1	TRBV29-1	TRBJ1-1	-	TGCAGCGTTGGGACAGGGACGCTCCAGGGGGACACTGAAGCTTTCTTT	CSVGTGTLQGDTEAFF
-	TRBV19	TRBJ2-6	-	TGTGCCAGTAATTTCGGGGGCTCTGGGGCCAACGTCCTGACTTTC	CASNFGGSGANVLTF